Below are 8 T cell receptor beta chains sequenced from a single sample in a study of T-cell reconstitution after alpha-beta-depleted transplantation in children. As it was prepared, the TCRbeta library received unique molecular identifiers. One entry per CDR3 protein, called by TCRdb with MiXCR from the PCR reads. The table records 250,000 to 300,000 distinct CDR3 sequences, roughly 9.5% of them present only once. The sample in question was PBMCs from the stem cell graft donor, obtained from the stem cell graft. The receptors come from a human donor who donated a stem cell graft to a child with SCID.

This clonotype was seen a few times. The CDR3 sequence is CASSSRQGASTDTQYF. CDR3 coding DNA: TGTGCCAGCAGCTCCCGACAGGGGGCGAGCACAGATACGCAGTATTTT. The chain links TRBV7-8 to TRBJ2-3; 10 bases match TRBD1. The V gene's germline CDR1 is SGHVS and CDR2 FQNEAQ. V was clipped by 4 bases and J by 0 bases; unmatched bases: 4. The CDR3 has 16 amino acids.

The rearrangement links TRBV9 to TRBJ2-2; possible D gene TRBD1, 6 bases. V lost 4 bases and J lost 7, with 17 bases in between. Germline CDR1 and CDR2: SGDLS and YYNGEE. The CDR3 totals 15 residues. The CDR3 region is CASSPQGLEGGELFF. The CDR3 region has the DNA TGTGCCAGCAGCCCACAGGGCCTAGAGGGCGGGGAGCTGTTTTTT.

This clonotype was counted between two and nine times. The CDR3 DNA reads as TGCAGCGTTGAAAAGCGGGGGAGCTCCTACGAGCAGTACTTC. The encoded protein is CSVEKRGSSYEQYF. The chain is built from TRBV29-1 and TRBJ2-7; 8 positions match TRBD2. The germline V gene encodes CDR1 SQVTM and CDR2 ANQGSEA. CDR3 length: 14 residues. V was clipped by 2 bases and J by 0 bases; unmatched bases: 3.

The V gene is TRBV20-1, the J gene TRBJ2-1, with D unclear. The V gene lost 1 base and the J gene lost 3 bases, with 13 bases spanning the gap. Per the germline V gene, CDR1 is DFQATT and CDR2 is SNEGSKA (reference sequence). The CDR3 is made up of 15 amino acids. Here the CDR3 DNA reads TGCAGTGCTAGAGGGAGAACATTTGGCTACAATGAGCAGTTCTTC. It yields the protein CSARGRTFGYNEQFF.

The V call is TRBV10-3, the J call TRBJ2-7; D is perhaps TRBD2 (5 bases). CDR3 length: 18 residues. The V end was cut by 0 bases, the J end by 5 bases, with 23 bases between. The germline CDR1 and CDR2 sequences are ENHRY and SYGVKD. The CDR3 nucleotides read TGTGCCATCAGTGAGTCACAAGCGGCAGCGAGCGTTAACCACGAGCAGTACTTC. Translating it yields CAISESQAAASVNHEQYF.

This clonotype showed up just a few times. The chain combines TRBV15 with TRBJ2-1; possibly TRBD1 for D (5 bases). The V and J ends lost 5 bases and 2 bases respectively, with 10 bases between them. The length of the CDR3 is 14 residues. Germline lookup yields CDR1 LNHNV and CDR2 YYDKDF (reference sequence). The CDR3 bases are TGTGCCACCAGCTCAGGGTCGACCTACAATGAGCAGTTCTTC. Translated, it gives CATSSGSTYNEQFF.

This clonotype has ten or more counts. The rearrangement joins TRBV11-1 to TRBJ1-1; possible D gene TRBD1, 5 bases. The V end lost 7 bases, the J end lost 2 bases, and 11 bases lay between the germline ends. Germline CDR1 and CDR2: SGHAT and FQDESV (reference sequence). This CDR3 comprises 13 residues. In DNA form, the CDR3 reads TGTGCCAGCACCCCAGACAGTAACACTGAAGCTTTCTTT. It yields the protein CASTPDSNTEAFF. Looking up the rest from reference TRBV11-1 and TRBJ1-1 gives the full variable domain: EAEVAQSPRYKITEKSQAVAFWCDPISGHATLYWYRQILGQGPELLVQFQDESVVDDSQLPKDRFSAERLKGVDSTLKIQPAELGDSAMYLCASTPDSNTEAFFGQGTRLTVV.

This clonotype was counted only a few times. The V call is TRBV7-8, the J call TRBJ1-5; perhaps TRBD1 as D (6 bases). Per the germline V gene, CDR1 is SGHVS and CDR2 is FQNEAQ. V lost 5 bases and J 1 base, leaving 12 bases between the germline ends. CDR3 length equals 15 residues. In nucleotides, the CDR3 is TGTGCCAGCAGCCTGAGTAGGGGGAGCAATCAGCCCCAGCATTTT. Its translation is CASSLSRGSNQPQHF.